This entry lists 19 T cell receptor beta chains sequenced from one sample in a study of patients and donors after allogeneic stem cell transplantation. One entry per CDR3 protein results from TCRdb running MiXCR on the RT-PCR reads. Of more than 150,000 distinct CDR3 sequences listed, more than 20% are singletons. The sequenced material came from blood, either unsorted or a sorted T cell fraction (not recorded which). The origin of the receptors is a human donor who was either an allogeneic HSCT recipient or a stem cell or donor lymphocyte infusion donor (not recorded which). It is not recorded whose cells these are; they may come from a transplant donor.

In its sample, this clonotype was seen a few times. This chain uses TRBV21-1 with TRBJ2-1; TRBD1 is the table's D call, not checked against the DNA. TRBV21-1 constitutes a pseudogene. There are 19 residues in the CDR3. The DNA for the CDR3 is TGTGCCAGCAGCAAATGGAAAGGGGAGACCACGGACGAGGACAATGAGCAGTTCTTC. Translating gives CASSKWKGETTDEDNEQFF.

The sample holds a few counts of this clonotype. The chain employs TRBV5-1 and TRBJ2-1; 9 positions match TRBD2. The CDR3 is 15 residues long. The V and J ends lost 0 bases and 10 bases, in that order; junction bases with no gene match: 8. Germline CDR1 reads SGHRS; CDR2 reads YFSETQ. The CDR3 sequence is CASSLERGEPPEQFF. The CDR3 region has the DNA TGCGCCAGCAGCTTGGAGCGGGGGGAGCCCCCAGAGCAGTTCTTC.

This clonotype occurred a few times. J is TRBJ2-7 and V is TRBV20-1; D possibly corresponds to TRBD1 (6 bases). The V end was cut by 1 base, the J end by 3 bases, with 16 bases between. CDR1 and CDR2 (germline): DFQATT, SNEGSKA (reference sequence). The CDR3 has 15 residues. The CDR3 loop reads CSARVDRTHNYEQYF. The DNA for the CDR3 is TGCAGTGCTAGAGTCGACAGGACCCACAACTACGAGCAGTACTTC.

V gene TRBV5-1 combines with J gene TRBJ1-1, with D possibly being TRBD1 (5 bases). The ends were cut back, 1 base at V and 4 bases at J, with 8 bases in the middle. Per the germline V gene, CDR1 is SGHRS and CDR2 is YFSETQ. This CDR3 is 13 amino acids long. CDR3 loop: CASSLLTATEAFF. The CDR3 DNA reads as TGCGCCAGCAGCTTGCTGACAGCCACTGAAGCTTTCTTT.

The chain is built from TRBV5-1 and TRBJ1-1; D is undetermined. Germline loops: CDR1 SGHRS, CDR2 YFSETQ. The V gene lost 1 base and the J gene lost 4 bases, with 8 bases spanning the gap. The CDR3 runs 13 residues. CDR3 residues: CASSLNWGTEAFF. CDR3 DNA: TGCGCCAGCAGCTTGAACTGGGGCACTGAAGCTTTCTTT.

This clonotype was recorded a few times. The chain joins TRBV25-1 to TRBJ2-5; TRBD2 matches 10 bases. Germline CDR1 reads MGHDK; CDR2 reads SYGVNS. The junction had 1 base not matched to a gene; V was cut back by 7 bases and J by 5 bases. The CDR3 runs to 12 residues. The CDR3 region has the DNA TGTGCCAGCACTAGCGGGGGTGAGACCCAGTACTTC. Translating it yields CASTSGGETQYF.

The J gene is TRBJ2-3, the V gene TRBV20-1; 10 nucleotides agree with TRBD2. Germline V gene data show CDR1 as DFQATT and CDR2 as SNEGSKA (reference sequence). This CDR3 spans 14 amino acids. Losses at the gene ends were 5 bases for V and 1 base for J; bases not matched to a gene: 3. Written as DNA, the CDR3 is TGCAGTGCTTTCCTAGCGGGGGGCACAGATACGCAGTATTTT. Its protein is CSAFLAGGTDTQYF.

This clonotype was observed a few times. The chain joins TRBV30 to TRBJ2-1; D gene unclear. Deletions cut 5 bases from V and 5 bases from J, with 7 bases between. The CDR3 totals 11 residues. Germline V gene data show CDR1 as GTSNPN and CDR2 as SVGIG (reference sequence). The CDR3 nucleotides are TGTGCCTGGGACACTAACAATGAGCAGTTCTTC. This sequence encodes CAWDTNNEQFF.

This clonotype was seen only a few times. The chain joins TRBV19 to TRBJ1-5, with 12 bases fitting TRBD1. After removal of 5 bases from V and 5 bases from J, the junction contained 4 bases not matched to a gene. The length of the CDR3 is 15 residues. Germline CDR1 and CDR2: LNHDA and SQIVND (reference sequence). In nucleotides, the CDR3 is TGTGCCAGTAGTTGGGGACAGGGGGCATATCAGCCCCAGCATTTT. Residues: CASSWGQGAYQPQHF.

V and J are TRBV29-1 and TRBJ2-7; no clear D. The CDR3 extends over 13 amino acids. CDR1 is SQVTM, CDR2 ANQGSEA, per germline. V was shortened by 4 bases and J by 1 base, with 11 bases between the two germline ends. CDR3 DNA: TGCAGCGTTGTTACCCCCCGATCCTACGAGCAGTACTTC. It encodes CSVVTPRSYEQYF.

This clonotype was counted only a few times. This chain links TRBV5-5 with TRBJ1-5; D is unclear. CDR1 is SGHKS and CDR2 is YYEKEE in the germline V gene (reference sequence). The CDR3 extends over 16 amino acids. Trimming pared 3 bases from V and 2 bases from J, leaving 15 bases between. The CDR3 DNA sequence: TGTGCCAGCAGCTCACAGCCCGGGATAGGCAATCAGCCCCAGCATTTT. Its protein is CASSSQPGIGNQPQHF.

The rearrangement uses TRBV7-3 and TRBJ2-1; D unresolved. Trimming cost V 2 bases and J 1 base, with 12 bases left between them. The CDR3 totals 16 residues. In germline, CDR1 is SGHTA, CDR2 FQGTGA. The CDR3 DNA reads TGTGCCAGCAGCTTATATGGTGGTTTGTCCTACAATGAGCAGTTCTTC. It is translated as CASSLYGGLSYNEQFF.

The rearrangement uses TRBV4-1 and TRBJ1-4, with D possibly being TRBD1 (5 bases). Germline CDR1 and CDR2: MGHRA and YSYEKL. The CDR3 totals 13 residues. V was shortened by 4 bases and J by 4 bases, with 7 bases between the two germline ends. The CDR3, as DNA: TGCGCCAGCAGCCCGGACAATAATGAAAAACTGTTTTTT. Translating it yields CASSPDNNEKLFF.

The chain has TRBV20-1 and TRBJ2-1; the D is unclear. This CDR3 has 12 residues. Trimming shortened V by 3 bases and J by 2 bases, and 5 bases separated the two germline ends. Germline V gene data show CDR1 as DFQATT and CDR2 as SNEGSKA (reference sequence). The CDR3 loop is CSARITYNEQFF. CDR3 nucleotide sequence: TGCAGTGCTAGGATCACCTACAATGAGCAGTTCTTC.

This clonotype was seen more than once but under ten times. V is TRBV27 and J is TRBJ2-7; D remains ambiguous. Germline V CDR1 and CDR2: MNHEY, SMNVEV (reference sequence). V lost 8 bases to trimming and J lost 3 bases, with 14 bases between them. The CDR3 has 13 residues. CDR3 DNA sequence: TGTGCCAGCGGTCCCGGTAGTGACTACGAGCAGTACTTC. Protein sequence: CASGPGSDYEQYF.

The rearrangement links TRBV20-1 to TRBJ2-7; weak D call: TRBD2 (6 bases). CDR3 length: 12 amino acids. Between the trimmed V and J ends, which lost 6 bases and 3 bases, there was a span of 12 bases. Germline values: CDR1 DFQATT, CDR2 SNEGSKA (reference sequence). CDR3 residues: CSATQTSYEQYF. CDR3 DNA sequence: TGCAGTGCAACCCAGACTAGCTACGAGCAGTACTTC.

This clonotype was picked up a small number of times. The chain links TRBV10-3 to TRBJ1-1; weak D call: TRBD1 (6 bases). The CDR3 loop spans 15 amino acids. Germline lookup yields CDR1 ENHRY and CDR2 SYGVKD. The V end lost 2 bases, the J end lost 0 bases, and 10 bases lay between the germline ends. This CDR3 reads CAISEDRSMNTEAFF. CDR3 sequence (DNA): TGTGCCATCAGTGAGGACAGGAGCATGAACACTGAAGCTTTCTTT.

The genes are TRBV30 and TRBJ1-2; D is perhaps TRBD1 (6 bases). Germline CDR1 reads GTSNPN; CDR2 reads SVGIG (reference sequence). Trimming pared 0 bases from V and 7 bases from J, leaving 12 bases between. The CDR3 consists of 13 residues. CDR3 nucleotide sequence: TGTGCCTGGAGTGTACAGGGTATGCGTGGCTACACCTTC. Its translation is CAWSVQGMRGYTF.

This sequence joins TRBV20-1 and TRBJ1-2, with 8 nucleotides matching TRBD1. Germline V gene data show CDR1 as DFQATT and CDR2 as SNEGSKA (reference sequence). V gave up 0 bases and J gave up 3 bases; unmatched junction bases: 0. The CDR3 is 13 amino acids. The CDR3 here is CSARETGDYGYTF. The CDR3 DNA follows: TGCAGTGCTAGAGAGACAGGGGACTATGGCTACACCTTC.